This T cell receptor beta chain is from a study of cytotoxic CD8 clonotypes in ibrutinib-treated CLL (dated by TCRdb to about 2021). Notes on the research overall: The cohort had eleven to twelve relapsed/refractory and roughly 14 treatment-naive patients; roughly 18 were IGHV unmutated. An average of 255,043 productive templates and 94,082 productive rearrangements was obtained per sample. Every remission and progressive disease sample was obtained while ibrutinib was still being received by the patients. Cryopreserved peripheral blood mononuclear cells were collected at three points: before therapy, at response, and at either sustained remission or disease progression. Of the 90 or so participants in the trial, about two dozen had longitudinal samples available. The response samples were drawn at a median of approximately twelve months into treatment, with a range of about 6 to 40 months. Responses were partial in around 25 patients and complete in 2; after median about 68 months follow-up, approximately 15 stayed in remission and roughly twelve progressed. Broader findings and caveats from the paper: Sampling times were not matched between patients in sustained remission and patients whose disease was progressing, and lymph node repertoires were not examined. Public clonotypes were rare and either shrank or stayed stable during treatment, and the rise in clonality at ibrutinib response reflected expansion of private clonotypes. Baseline clonality was found to be higher than that of age-matched healthy donors and was strongly correlated with circulating CD8+ T-cell counts. Clonality increased at ibrutinib response, stayed stable in sustained remission, and fell back toward baseline at progression.

Including cysteine and phenylalanine, the CDR3 has 15 amino acids. The CDR3 DNA has 45 bases and is translated from base 1. V loses 6 bases of germline sequence and J loses 0 bases, and the interval between the two ends is 11 bases. CDR1 is given as MNHEY and CDR2 as SMNVEV, both from the germline V gene (reference sequence). Each clonotype received, on average, around 9.6x coverage in deep resolution sequencing performed on a MiSeq, where the target depth lay between 1 in 1 million and 1 in 200,000 T cells. The immunoSEQ hsTCRB Kit was used to generate TCR beta libraries. As for how the authors treated the data: Data were analyzed with ImmunoSEQ Data Assistant and ImmunoSEQ Analyzer, with V, D and J genes assigned per IMGT definitions. Clonality, which ranges from 0 to 1, was calculated by subtracting the normalized Shannon entropy of productive rearrangement frequencies from one. Only overrepresented clonotypes making up at least 0.05% of each patient's repertoire were included in the public clonotype analysis. About a dozen age-matched healthy donor repertoires from immuneACCESS served as clonality controls. Drawn from immuneACCESS, this table holds only the in-frame rearrangements with V and J called that TCRdb kept. Clones are partly lost; checked studies trace under half to an unresolved V gene and leave the rest unexplained. Clone size and V and J calls were adopted from that table, with D and trimming inferred from the DNA. Here the sample has 150,000 or so clones; 80% occur a single time. 7.6% of the sample is held by the ten biggest clonotypes.

With respect to this clone: This clone's antigen is unknown. No base quality information exists; no much larger clone differs at one position. The same CDR3 arises from other DNA sequences in this sample as well.

Roughly 2 micrograms of genomic DNA were extracted from cryopreserved PBMCs for TCR beta library preparation. Longitudinal blood samples from CLL patients on ibrutinib monotherapy underwent high-throughput TCR beta sequencing. The patients took part in an open-label, single-center phase 2 trial of ibrutinib monotherapy. The sequence was obtained from a human donor with chronic lymphocytic leukemia. The sequence joins TRBV27 to TRBJ1-4, with a tentative D gene TRBD1 over 5 matching bases. The material was PBMCs, obtained after 36 months of ibrutinib treatment. The CDR3 here reads CASRIMGATNEKLFF. The nucleotides are TGTGCCAGCAGAATCATGGGGGCAACTAATGAAAAACTGTTTTTT. Supplemented by the reference TRBV27 and TRBJ1-4 proteins around the CDR3, the complete variable domain is EAQVTQNPRYLITVTGKKLTVTCSQNMNHEYMSWYRQDPGLGLRQIYYSMNVEVTDKGDVPEGYKVSRKEKRNFPLILESPSPNQTSLYFCASRIMGATNEKLFFGSGTQLSVL.